The source of this T cell receptor beta chain is a study of T-cell memory formation after mild COVID-19. Study outcomes and limitations: Of the contracting clones, CD4+ ones lay mainly in CM and EM, and CD8+ ones in EMRA. Nothing confirmed that second-wave clones peaking on day 37 were specific for SARS-CoV-2. Cross-reactive memory appears to have joined, as suggested by some responding clones showing up in pre-infection memory.

This clonotype was recorded at least ten times. Its antigen remains unknown. Constant-segment primers served in 5'RACE that generated TCR alpha and TCR beta cDNA libraries bearing sample barcodes and UMIs. TCRdb itself ran the 5' RACE reads through MiXCR, one entry per CDR3 protein. The sample shows fewer than 60,000 distinct CDR3 sequences, 12% of them seen only once. The clonotype was recovered from a man between 18 and 35 years old who had mild COVID-19 (a few samples of this study predate the infection). Cell type and time point are not known. Sequencing was done on a sample of PBMCs or a T cell subset sorted from them (not recorded which).

CDR3 region: CASSLWGIGGDEQYF. In DNA, the CDR3 is TGCGCCAGCAGCTTGTGGGGCATAGGAGGCGACGAGCAGTACTTC. The chain uses TRBV5-1 and TRBJ2-7; either TRBD1 or TRBD2 may fit D (5 bases each). The CDR3 length is 15 residues. CDR1 is SGHRS and CDR2 is YFSETQ in the germline V gene. Between the trimmed V and J ends, which lost 1 base and 5 bases, there was a span of 16 bases.